This T cell receptor (beta chain) comes out of a study of cytotoxic CD8 clonotypes in ibrutinib-treated CLL. The CDR3 covers 14 residues. Per germline, CDR1 SGHAT and CDR2 FQNNGV. V lost 3 bases to trimming and J lost 4 bases, with 12 bases between them. The assay was immunoSEQ multiplex PCR, and TCRdb's table has in-frame clones only and misses some. The sample consists of some 200,000 clones, approximately 70% of them appearing once. The chain links TRBV11-2 to TRBJ1-2; D unresolved. Sample: PBMCs, taken after 12 months of ibrutinib treatment. The sequence was obtained from a human donor with chronic lymphocytic leukemia. As DNA, the CDR3 is TGTGCCAGCAGCTTGGATCGGTGGGGCTATGGCTACACCTTC. This codes for CASSLDRWGYGYTF. The whole variable domain, filled in from reference TRBV11-2 and TRBJ1-2, reads EAGVAQSPRYKIIEKRQSVAFWCNPISGHATLYWYQQILGQGPKLLIQFQNNGVVDDSQLPKDRFSAERLKGVDSTLKIQPAKLEDSAVYLCASSLDRWGYGYTFGSGTRLTVV.